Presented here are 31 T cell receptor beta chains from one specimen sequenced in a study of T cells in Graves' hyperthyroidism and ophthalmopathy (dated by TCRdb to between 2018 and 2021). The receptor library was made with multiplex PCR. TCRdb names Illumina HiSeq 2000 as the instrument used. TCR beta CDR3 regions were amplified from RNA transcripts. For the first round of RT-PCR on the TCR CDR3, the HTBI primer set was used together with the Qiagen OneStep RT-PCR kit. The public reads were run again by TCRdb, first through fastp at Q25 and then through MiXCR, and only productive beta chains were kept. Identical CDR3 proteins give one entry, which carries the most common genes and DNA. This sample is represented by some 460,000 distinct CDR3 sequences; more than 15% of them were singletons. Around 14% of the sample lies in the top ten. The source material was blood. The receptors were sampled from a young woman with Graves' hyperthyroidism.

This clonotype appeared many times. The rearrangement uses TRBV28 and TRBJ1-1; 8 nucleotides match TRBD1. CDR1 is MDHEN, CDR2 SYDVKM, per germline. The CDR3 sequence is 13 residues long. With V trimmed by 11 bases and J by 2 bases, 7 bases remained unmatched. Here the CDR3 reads CAAGQGANTEAFF. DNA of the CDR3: TGTGCCGCAGGGCAGGGGGCCAACACTGAAGCTTTCTTT.

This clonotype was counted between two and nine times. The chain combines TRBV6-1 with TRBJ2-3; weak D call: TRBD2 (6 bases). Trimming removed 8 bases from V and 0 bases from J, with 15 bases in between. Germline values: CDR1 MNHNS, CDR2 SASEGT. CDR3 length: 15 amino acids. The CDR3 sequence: CASSISGSSTDTQYF. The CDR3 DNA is TGTGCCAGCTCCATTAGCGGTTCCAGCACAGATACGCAGTATTTT.

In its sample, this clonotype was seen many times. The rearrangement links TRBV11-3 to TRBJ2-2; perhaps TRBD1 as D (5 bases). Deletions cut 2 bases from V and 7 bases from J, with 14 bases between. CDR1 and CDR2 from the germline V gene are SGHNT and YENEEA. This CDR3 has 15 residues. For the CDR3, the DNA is TGTGCCAGCAGCTTACAGGGCCGATTAGGCGGGGAGCTGTTTTTT. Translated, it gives CASSLQGRLGGELFF.

The CDR3 DNA sequence: TGTGCCAGCAGAGGCCTTGGAACCCAAGCGGGGGGAATATACAATGAGCAGTTCTTC. Translation gives CASRGLGTQAGGIYNEQFF. This chain joins TRBV6-2 or TRBV6-3 and TRBJ2-1; 9 positions match TRBD2. Germline CDR1 MNHEY, CDR2 SVGEGT. The CDR3 totals 19 residues. The junction had 19 bases not matched to a gene; V was cut back by 6 bases and J by 4 bases.

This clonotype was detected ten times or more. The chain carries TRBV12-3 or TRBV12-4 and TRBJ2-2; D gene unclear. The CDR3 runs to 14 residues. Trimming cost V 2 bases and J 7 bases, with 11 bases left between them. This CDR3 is CASSLRPAYGELFF. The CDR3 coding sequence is TGTGCCAGCAGTTTAAGACCTGCTTACGGGGAGCTGTTTTTT.

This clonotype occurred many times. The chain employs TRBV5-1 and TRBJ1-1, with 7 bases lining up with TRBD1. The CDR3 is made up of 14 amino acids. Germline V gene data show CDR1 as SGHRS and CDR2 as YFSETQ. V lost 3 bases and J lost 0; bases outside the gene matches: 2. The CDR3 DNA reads TGCGCCAGCAGCTCGGGACAGATGAACACTGAAGCTTTCTTT. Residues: CASSSGQMNTEAFF.

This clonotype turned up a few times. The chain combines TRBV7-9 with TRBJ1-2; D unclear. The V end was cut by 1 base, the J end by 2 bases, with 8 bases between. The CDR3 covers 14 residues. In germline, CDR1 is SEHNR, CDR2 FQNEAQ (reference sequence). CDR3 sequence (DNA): TGTGCCAGCAGCTTAGAGGGCGGGAACTATGGCTACACCTTC. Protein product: CASSLEGGNYGYTF.

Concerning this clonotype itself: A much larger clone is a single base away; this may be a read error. Here the CDR3 reads CASSDDGYSNQPQHF. The DNA for the CDR3 is TGTGCCAGCAGCGATGACGGATATAGCAATCAGCCCCAGCATTTT. The V gene is TRBV9, the J gene TRBJ1-5, with D uncertain. The CDR3 sequence is 15 residues long. The germline V and J ends were trimmed by 3 bases and 0 bases, with 10 bases remaining between them. Germline values: CDR1 SGDLS, CDR2 YYNGEE.

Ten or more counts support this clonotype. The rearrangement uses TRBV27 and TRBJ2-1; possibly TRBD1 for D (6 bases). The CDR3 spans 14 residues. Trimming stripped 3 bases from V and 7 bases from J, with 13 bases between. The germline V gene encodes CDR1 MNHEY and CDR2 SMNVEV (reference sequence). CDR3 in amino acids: CASSFLQGANEQFF. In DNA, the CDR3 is TGTGCCAGCAGTTTTTTACAGGGAGCAAATGAGCAGTTCTTC.

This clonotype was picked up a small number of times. The CDR3 reads CASSSGRGSGTDTQYF. DNA for the CDR3: TGCGCCAGCAGCTCCGGTCGCGGGAGCGGCACAGATACGCAGTATTTT. The chain employs TRBV5-1 and TRBJ2-3; 7 positions agree with TRBD2. Germline assignment: CDR1 SGHRS and CDR2 YFSETQ. Trimming took 3 bases from V and 1 from J; bases not matched to a gene: 8. This CDR3 is 16 amino acids long. Full variable domain (outside the CDR3, taken from reference TRBV5-1 and TRBJ2-3): KAGVTQTPRYLIKTRGQQVTLSCSPISGHRSVSWYQQTPGQGLQFLFEYFSETQRNKGNFPGRFSGRQFSNSRSEMNVSTLELGDSALYLCASSSGRGSGTDTQYFGPGTRLTVL.

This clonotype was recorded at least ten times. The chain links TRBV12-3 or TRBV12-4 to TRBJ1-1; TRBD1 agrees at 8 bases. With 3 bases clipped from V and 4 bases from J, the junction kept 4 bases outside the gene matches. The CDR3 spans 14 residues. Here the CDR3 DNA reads TGTGCCAGCAGTTTTACAGGGGGTGGCACTGAAGCTTTCTTT. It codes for CASSFTGGGTEAFF.

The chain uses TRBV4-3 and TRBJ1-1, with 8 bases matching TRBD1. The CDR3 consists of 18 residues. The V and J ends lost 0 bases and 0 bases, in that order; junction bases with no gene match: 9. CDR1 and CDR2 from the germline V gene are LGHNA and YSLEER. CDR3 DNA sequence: TGCGCCAGCAGCCAAGACACGACAGGGGTGGTGATGAACACTGAAGCTTTCTTT. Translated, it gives CASSQDTTGVVMNTEAFF.

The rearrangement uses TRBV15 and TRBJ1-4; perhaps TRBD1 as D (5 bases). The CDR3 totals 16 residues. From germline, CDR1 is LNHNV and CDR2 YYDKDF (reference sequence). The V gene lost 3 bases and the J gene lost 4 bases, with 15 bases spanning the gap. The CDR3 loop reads CATSSQGLALNEKLFF. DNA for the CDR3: TGTGCCACCAGCAGCCAGGGACTGGCCCTTAATGAAAAACTGTTTTTT.

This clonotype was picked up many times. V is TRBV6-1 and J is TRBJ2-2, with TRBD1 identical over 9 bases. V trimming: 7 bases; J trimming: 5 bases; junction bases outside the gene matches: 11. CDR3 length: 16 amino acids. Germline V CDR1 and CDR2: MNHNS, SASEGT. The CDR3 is CASKASDRGNTGELFF. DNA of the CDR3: TGTGCCAGCAAGGCCTCAGACAGGGGGAATACCGGGGAGCTGTTTTTT.

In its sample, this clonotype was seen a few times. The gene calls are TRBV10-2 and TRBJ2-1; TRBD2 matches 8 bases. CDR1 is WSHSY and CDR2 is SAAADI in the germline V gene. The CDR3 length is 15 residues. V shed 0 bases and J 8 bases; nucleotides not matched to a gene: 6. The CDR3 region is CASSESGLVLDEQFF. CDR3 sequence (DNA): TGCGCCAGCAGTGAGTCGGGACTAGTTCTCGATGAGCAGTTCTTC.

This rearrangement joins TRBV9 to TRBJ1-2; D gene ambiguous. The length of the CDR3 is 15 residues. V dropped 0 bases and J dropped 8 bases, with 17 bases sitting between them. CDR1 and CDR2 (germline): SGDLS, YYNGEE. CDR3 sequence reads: CASSVEVRALSGYTF. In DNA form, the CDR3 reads TGTGCCAGCAGCGTAGAGGTTAGGGCTTTAAGCGGCTACACCTTC.

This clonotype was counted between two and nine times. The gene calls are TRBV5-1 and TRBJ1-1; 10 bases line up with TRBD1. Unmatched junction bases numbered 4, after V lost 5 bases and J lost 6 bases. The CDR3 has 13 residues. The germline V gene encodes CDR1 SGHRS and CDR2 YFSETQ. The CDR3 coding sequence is TGCGCCAGCAGAGGACAGGGGGGGGCTGAAGCTTTCTTT. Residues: CASRGQGGAEAFF. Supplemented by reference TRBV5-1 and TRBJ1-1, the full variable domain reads KAGVTQTPRYLIKTRGQQVTLSCSPISGHRSVSWYQQTPGQGLQFLFEYFSETQRNKGNFPGRFSGRQFSNSRSEMNVSTLELGDSALYLCASRGQGGAEAFFGQGTRLTVV.

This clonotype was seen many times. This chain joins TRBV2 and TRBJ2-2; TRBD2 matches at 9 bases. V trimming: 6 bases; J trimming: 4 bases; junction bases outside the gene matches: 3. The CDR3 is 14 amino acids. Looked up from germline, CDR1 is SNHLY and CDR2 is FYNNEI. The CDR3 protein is CASSPTSGTGELFF. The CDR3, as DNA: TGTGCCAGCAGCCCGACTAGCGGCACCGGGGAGCTGTTTTTT.

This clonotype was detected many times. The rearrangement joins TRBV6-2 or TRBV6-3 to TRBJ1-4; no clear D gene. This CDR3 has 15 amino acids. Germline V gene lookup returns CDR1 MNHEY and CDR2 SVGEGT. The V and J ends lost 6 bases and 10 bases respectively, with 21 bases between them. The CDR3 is CASRSSRELRGKLFF. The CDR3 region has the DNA TGTGCCAGCAGAAGTTCCCGGGAACTTCGGGGAAAACTGTTTTTT.

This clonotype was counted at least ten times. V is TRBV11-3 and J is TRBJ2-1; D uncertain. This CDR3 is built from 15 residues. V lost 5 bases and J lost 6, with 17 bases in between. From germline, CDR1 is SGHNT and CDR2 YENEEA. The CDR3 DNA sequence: TGTGCCAGCAGCCTCAACTACGGGCTCTTCAATGAGCAGTTCTTC. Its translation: CASSLNYGLFNEQFF.

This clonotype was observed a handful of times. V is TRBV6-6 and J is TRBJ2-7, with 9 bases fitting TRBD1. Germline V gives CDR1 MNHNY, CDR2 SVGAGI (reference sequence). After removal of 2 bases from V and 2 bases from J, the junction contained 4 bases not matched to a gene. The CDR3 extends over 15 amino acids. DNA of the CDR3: TGTGCCAGCAGTTACCACCGACAGGGGGCCTACGAGCAGTACTTC. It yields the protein CASSYHRQGAYEQYF.

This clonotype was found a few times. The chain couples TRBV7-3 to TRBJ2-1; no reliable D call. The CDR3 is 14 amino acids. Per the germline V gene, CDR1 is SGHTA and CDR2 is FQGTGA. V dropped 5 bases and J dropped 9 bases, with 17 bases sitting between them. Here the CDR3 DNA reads TGTGCCAGCAGCAACGGTGCCTATAGCAGTGAGCAGTTCTTC. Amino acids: CASSNGAYSSEQFF.

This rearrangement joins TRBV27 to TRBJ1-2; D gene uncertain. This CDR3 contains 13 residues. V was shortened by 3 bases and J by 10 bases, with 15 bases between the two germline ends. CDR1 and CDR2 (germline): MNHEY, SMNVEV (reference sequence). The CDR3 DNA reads TGTGCCAGCAGTTTCAGCCAGCATCAGGCCTACACCTTC. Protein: CASSFSQHQAYTF.

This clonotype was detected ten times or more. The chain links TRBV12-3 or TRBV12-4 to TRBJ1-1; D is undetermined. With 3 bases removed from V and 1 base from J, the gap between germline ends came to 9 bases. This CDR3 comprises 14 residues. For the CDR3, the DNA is TGTGCCAGCAGTTTGAGACTTCCGAACACTGAAGCTTTCTTT. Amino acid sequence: CASSLRLPNTEAFF.

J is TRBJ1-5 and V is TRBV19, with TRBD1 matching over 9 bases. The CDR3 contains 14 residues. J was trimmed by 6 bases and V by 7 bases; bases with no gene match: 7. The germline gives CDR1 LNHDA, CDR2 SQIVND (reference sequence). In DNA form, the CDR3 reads TGTGCCAGTACTAAACAGGGGGCACTTCAGCCCCAGCATTTT. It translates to CASTKQGALQPQHF.

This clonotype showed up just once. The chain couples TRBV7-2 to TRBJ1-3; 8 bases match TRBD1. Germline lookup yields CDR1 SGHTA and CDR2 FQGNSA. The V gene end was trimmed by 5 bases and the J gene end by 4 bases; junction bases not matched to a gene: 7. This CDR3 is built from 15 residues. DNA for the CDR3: TGTGCCAGCAGCCCGCAGGGGGCGGTCGGAAACACCATATATTTT. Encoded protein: CASSPQGAVGNTIYF.

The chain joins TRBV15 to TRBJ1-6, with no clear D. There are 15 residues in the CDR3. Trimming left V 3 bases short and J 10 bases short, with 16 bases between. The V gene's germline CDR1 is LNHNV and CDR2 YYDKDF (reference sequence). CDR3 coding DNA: TGTGCCACCAGCAGTAAAGCCAGTGGAGAGTCACCCCTCCACTTT. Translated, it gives CATSSKASGESPLHF.

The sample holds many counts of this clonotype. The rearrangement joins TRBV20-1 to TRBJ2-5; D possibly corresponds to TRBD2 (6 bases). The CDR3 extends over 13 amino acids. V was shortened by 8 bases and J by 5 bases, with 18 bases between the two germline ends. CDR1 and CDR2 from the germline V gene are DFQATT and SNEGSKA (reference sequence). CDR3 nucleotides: TGCAGTCCCCGCCTGGCGGGAAGGGAGACCCAGTACTTC. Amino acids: CSPRLAGRETQYF.

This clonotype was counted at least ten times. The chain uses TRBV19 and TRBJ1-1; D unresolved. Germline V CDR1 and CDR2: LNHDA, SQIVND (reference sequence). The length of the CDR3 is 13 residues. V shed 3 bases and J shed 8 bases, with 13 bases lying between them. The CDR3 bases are TGTGCCAGTAGTATCTCCCTCTCGACCGAAGCTTTCTTT. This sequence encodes CASSISLSTEAFF.

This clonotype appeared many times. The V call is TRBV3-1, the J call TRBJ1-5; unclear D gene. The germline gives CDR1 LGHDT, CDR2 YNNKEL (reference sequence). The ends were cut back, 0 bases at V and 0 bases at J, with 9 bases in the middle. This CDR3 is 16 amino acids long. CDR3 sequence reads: CASSQDLRGSNQPQHF. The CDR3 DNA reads TGTGCCAGCAGCCAAGATCTCAGAGGTAGCAATCAGCCCCAGCATTTT.

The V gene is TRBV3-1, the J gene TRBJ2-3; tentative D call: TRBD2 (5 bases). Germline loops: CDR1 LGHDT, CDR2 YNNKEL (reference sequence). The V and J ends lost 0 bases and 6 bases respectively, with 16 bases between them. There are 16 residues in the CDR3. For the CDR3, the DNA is TGTGCCAGCAGCCAAGATCGAAGGACTTCGACGGATACGCAGTATTTT. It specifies CASSQDRRTSTDTQYF.